A single sample gave rise to the 8 T cell receptor beta chains below, sequenced in a study of blood T cell repertoires in COVID-19. Sequencing was performed with immunoSEQ multiplex PCR; in TCRdb, only in-frame clones are kept and a portion is missing. Found here are roughly 190,000 clones, 87% of them singletons; the top ten hold approximately 2%. The sequenced sample consisted of PBMCs or T cells enriched from blood (not recorded which). Receptors originate from a woman younger than 45 who had recovered from COVID-19.

The chain has TRBV9 and TRBJ1-6; 8 bases align to TRBD1. The CDR3 runs 15 residues. The germline V gene encodes CDR1 SGDLS and CDR2 YYNGEE. V shed 3 bases, J shed 10 bases, and the junction held 9 bases outside the gene matches. CDR3 bases: TGTGCCAGCAGCGAGCGACAGGGGCTGGGATCACCCCTCCACTTT. Translating it yields CASSERQGLGSPLHF.

CDR3 amino acids: CAWTRRGGDGYTF. The CDR3 bases are TGTGCCTGGACCCGGAGAGGGGGCGACGGCTACACCTTC. The V and J genes are TRBV30 and TRBJ1-2; 7 bases map to TRBD1. J gave up 8 bases and V 4 bases, and 10 bases lay outside the gene matches. This CDR3 region has 13 residues. From germline, CDR1 is GTSNPN and CDR2 SVGIG (reference sequence).

This clone appeared a single time. The chain recombines TRBV25-1 with TRBJ1-2; 7 nucleotides align to TRBD1. The V and J ends lost 4 bases and 8 bases, in that order; junction bases with no gene match: 13. This CDR3 region has 15 residues. CDR1 and CDR2 from the germline V gene are MGHDK and SYGVNS. Here the CDR3 DNA reads TGTGCCAGCAGTGCCCCGGACAGGCCCCGTTGGGGCTACACCTTC. Residues: CASSAPDRPRWGYTF.

The chain joins TRBV7-2 to TRBJ1-2, with 9 bases lining up with TRBD1. Germline-derived CDR1 and CDR2 are SGHTA and FQGNSA. Trimming at V came to 2 bases and at J to 6 bases, leaving 10 bases not matched to a gene. CDR3 length: 16 amino acids. The CDR3 protein is CASSLRVTGGMDGYTF. CDR3 nucleotides: TGTGCCAGCAGCTTAAGGGTTACAGGGGGCATGGATGGCTACACCTTC.

V usage is TRBV30 and J usage is TRBJ1-6; 10 nucleotides line up with TRBD1. Unmatched junction bases numbered 3, after V lost 6 bases and J lost 7 bases. Germline values: CDR1 GTSNPN, CDR2 SVGIG (reference sequence). The CDR3 spans 13 residues. This CDR3 is CACQDRGNSPLHF. Here the CDR3 DNA reads TGTGCCTGCCAGGACAGGGGGAATTCACCCCTCCACTTT.

This sequence joins TRBV5-1 and TRBJ1-3, with TRBD1 identical over 10 bases. With 1 base clipped from V and 3 bases from J, the junction kept 4 bases outside the gene matches. This CDR3 comprises 16 residues. Germline-derived CDR1 and CDR2 are SGHRS and YFSETQ. This CDR3 reads CASSLSGQGVGNTIYF. The DNA of the CDR3 is TGCGCCAGCAGCTTGTCAGGACAGGGGGTTGGAAACACCATATATTTT.

The chain is built from TRBV13 and TRBJ1-3; the match to TRBD1 covers 8 bases. Germline V lookup: CDR1 PRHDT, CDR2 FYEKMQ (reference sequence). The CDR3 covers 17 residues. Trimming cost V 5 bases and J 4 bases; bases outside gene matches: 13. CDR3 DNA sequence: TGTGCCAGCAGCGGGCGAGGACAGGGCCTAGGAGGAAACACCATATATTTT. As protein: CASSGRGQGLGGNTIYF.

The gene calls are TRBV7-9 and TRBJ2-2; 9 nucleotides align to TRBD2. This CDR3 is built from 16 residues. Germline-derived CDR1 and CDR2 are SEHNR and FQNEAQ (reference sequence). V lost 6 bases to trimming and J lost 0 bases; unmatched junction nucleotides: 5. The CDR3 bases are TGTGCCAGCAGACAGACTAGCGGCGCGAACACCGGGGAGCTGTTTTTT. This sequence encodes CASRQTSGANTGELFF.